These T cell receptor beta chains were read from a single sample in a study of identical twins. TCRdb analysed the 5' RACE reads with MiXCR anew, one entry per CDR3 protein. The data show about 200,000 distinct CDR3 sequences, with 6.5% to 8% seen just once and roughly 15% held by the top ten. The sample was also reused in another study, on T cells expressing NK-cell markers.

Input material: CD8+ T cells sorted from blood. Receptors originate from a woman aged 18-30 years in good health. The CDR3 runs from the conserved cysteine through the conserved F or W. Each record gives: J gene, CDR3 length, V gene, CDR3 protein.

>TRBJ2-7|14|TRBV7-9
CASSLARRGDEQYF
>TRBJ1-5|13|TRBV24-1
CATSAANSEPQHF
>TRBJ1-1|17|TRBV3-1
CASSRGTKGLWNTEAFF
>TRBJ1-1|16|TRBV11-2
CASRPALGGEGTEAFF
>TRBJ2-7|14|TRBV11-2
CASSLVGQNYEQYF
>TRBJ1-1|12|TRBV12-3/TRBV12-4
CASSLGGQEAFF
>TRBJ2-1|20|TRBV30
CAWTPGAPRPRGSSYNEQFF
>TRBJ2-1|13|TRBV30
CAWSVLGSDEQFF
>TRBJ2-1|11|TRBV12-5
CASEEAEEQFF
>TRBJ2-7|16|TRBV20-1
CSARGPTGVLSYEQYF
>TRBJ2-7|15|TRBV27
CASSYAGQGAHEQYF
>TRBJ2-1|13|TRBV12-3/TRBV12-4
CASSLERPNEQFF
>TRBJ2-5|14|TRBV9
CASSVGREEETQYF
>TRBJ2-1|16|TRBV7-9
CASSLATGESINEQFF
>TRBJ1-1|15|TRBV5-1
CASSLETGSSTEAFF
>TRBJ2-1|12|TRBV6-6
CASSFGLNEQFF
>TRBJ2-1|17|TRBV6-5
CASSYSRVTGRIYEQFF
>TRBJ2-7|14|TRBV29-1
CSVEGTGGAYEQYF
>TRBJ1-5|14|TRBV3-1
CASSLQGTDQPQHF
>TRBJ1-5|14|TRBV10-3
CAISEGDSNQPQHF
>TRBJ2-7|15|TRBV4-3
CASSQDWHQTYEQYF
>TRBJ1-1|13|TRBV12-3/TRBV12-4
CASSIGENTEAFF
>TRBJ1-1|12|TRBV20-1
CSARDATNEAFF
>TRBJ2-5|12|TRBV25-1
CASTGAHETQYF
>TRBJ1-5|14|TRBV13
CASSFGQGEQPQHF
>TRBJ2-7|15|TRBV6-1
CASSEAVGGSYEQYF
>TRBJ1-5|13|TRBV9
CASSPNSNQPQHF
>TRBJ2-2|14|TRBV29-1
CSVAGTATTGELFF
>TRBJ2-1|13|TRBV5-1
CASSLASVNEQFF
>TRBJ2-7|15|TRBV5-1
CASTQGIESSYEQYF
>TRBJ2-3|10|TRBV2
CASEADTQYF